The 23 T cell receptor beta chains given below trace back to one sample, sequenced in a study of PD-L1 blockade in urothelial cancer. Specified time point: pretreatment peripheral blood. Assay used: immunoSEQ multiplex PCR; TCRdb lists only in-frame clones, some missing. Of just over 50,000 clones in the sample, approximately 81% are singletons; the top ten hold about 4%. Sequenced material: PBMCs, taken around atezolizumab (anti-PD-L1) treatment. Every receptor here comes from a man between 65 and 85 years old with urothelial cancer.

The chain is built from TRBV6-5 and TRBJ1-1, with D possibly matching TRBD1 (6 bases). V lost 3 bases to trimming and J lost 3 bases, with 8 bases between them. The CDR3 extends over 13 amino acids. CDR1 and CDR2 (germline): MNHEY, SVGAGI. Here the CDR3 reads CASSYEGDTEAFF. The CDR3 DNA reads TGTGCCAGCAGTTATGAGGGGGACACTGAAGCTTTCTTT.

This chain links TRBV11-2 with TRBJ2-1; D perhaps matches TRBD1 (5 bases). This CDR3 is built from 13 residues. CDR1 SGHAT and CDR2 FQNNGV come from the germline V gene. Trimming removed 3 bases at V and 5 bases at J, with 8 bases between. In DNA form, the CDR3 reads TGTGCCAGCAGCTTTCAGGGTAACAATGAGCAGTTCTTC. Its translation is CASSFQGNNEQFF.

CDR3 residues: CASSFKRGDEYNEQFF. DNA for the CDR3: TGTGCCAGCAGCTTCAAGCGGGGGGACGAATACAATGAGCAGTTCTTC. The J gene is TRBJ2-1, the V gene TRBV13, with 9 bases aligning to TRBD2. Germline CDR1 and CDR2: PRHDT and FYEKMQ (reference sequence). Germline trimming cut 3 bases from V and 4 bases from J; bases unmatched to any gene: 7. The CDR3 loop spans 16 amino acids.

The CDR3 protein is CASSLAGTGASDGYTF. The DNA of the CDR3 is TGTGCCAGCAGTTTAGCGGGGACAGGGGCCTCTGATGGCTACACCTTC. The V and J genes are TRBV27 and TRBJ1-2; 10 bases match TRBD1. The CDR3 spans 16 residues. J was trimmed by 6 bases and V by 2 bases; bases with no gene match: 9. The V gene's germline CDR1 is MNHEY and CDR2 SMNVEV (reference sequence).

V usage is TRBV7-9 and J usage is TRBJ2-7, with TRBD1 matching over 7 bases. CDR1 is SEHNR and CDR2 is FQNEAQ in the germline V gene (reference sequence). V lost 5 bases, J lost 7 bases, and 23 bases stayed unmatched. The CDR3 extends over 18 amino acids. CDR3 bases: TGTGCCAGCAGCACCCCCCCTCCGCTTACAGGGGCCGCGAGGGAGCAGTACTTC. Translating it yields CASSTPPPLTGAAREQYF.

This sequence joins TRBV5-1 and TRBJ1-1; D remains unclear. Trimming pared 0 bases from V and 3 bases from J, leaving 12 bases between. CDR1 is SGHRS and CDR2 is YFSETQ in the germline V gene. The CDR3 runs to 15 residues. The DNA for the CDR3 is TGCGCCAGCAGCTTGGAGGCGGGCAGCTACACTGAAGCTTTCTTT. This sequence encodes CASSLEAGSYTEAFF.

The chain recombines TRBV9 with TRBJ2-1; 11 nucleotides agree with TRBD2. Germline assignment: CDR1 SGDLS and CDR2 YYNGEE. The CDR3 contains 15 residues. The V and J ends lost 0 bases and 8 bases, in that order; junction bases with no gene match: 4. CDR3 sequence (DNA): TGTGCCAGCAGCGTAGCTAGCGGGAGGACCGATGAGCAGTTCTTC. Protein product: CASSVASGRTDEQFF.

V and J are TRBV23-1 and TRBJ2-7, with TRBD1 identical over 8 bases. TRBV23-1 is known as an ORF, though its function is uncertain. V shed 0 bases and J 3 bases; nucleotides not matched to a gene: 7. This CDR3 comprises 16 residues. The CDR3, as DNA: TGCGCCAGCAGTCAATCAAGTGGCAGGGGGCTCTACGAGCAGTACTTC. It is translated as CASSQSSGRGLYEQYF.

The sample holds one count of this clone. V and J are TRBV7-2 and TRBJ2-7, with a possible D match to TRBD1 (6 bases). This CDR3 spans 14 amino acids. V gave up 4 bases and J gave up 4 bases, with 14 bases separating them. Germline lookup yields CDR1 SGHTA and CDR2 FQGNSA. The CDR3 DNA follows: TGTGCCAGCAGCTCGTACAGGGTAGGGTACGAGCAGTACTTC. The encoded protein is CASSSYRVGYEQYF. Full variable domain (missing parts from reference TRBV7-2 and TRBJ2-7): GAGVSQSPSNKVTEKGKDVELRCDPISGHTALYWYRQSLGQGLEFLIYFQGNSAPDKSGLPSDRFSAERTGGSVSTLTIQRTQQEDSAVYLCASSSYRVGYEQYFGPGTRLTVT.

This clone was seen more than once but under ten times. The chain combines TRBV5-4 with TRBJ2-7; TRBD1 aligns across 7 bases. CDR3 length: 13 amino acids. V dropped 0 bases and J dropped 5; count of bases not matched to a gene: 2. Germline CDR1 and CDR2: SGHNT and YYREEE (reference sequence). The DNA of the CDR3 is TGTGCCAGCAGCTTGGCTGGGACAGACGAGCAGTACTTC. Translated: CASSLAGTDEQYF.

A few counts support this clone. This chain joins TRBV29-1 and TRBJ2-4; TRBD2 might be the D (7 bases). The CDR3 runs to 17 residues. V dropped 7 bases and J dropped 1 base, with 23 bases sitting between them. The germline V gene has CDR1 SQVTM and CDR2 ANQGSEA. CDR3 nucleotides: TGCAGCGCAACCAAGACCGGGGGGAGGGGGGCCAAAAACATTCAGTACTTC. Translating gives CSATKTGGRGAKNIQYF.

This chain uses TRBV7-9 with TRBJ1-2; TRBD1 matches at 8 bases. Germline loops: CDR1 SEHNR, CDR2 FQNEAQ (reference sequence). The J segment lost 2 bases and the V segment lost 5 bases, leaving 4 bases of the junction unmatched. This CDR3 has 14 amino acids. This chain's CDR3 is CASSPQGANYGYTF. CDR3 coding DNA: TGTGCCAGCAGCCCTCAGGGGGCGAACTATGGCTACACCTTC.

The count of this clone is one. V gene TRBV5-1 combines with J gene TRBJ1-4; D possibly corresponds to TRBD1 (6 bases). Germline V gene lookup returns CDR1 SGHRS and CDR2 YFSETQ. CDR3 length equals 15 residues. The ends were cut back, 3 bases at V and 0 bases at J, with 9 bases in the middle. The CDR3 bases are TGCGCCAGCAGCTGGGGGGGGCCAACTAATGAAAAACTGTTTTTT. This translates into CASSWGGPTNEKLFF.

This clone was counted a few times. The chain recombines TRBV4-3 with TRBJ2-2; 9 bases map to TRBD1. CDR1 is LGHNA, CDR2 YSLEER, per germline. The CDR3 consists of 16 residues. Unmatched junction bases numbered 5, after V lost 3 bases and J lost 3 bases. CDR3 sequence: CASSQGQGWYTGELFF. The CDR3 DNA follows: TGCGCCAGCAGCCAGGGACAGGGTTGGTACACCGGGGAGCTGTTTTTT.

CDR3 DNA sequence: TGTGCCAGCAGTTTACCCGGCAGGAATGAGCAGTTCTTC. Translating gives CASSLPGRNEQFF. The V call is TRBV28, the J call TRBJ2-1; unclear D gene. Germline assignment: CDR1 MDHEN and CDR2 SYDVKM. The CDR3 totals 13 residues. V shed 2 bases and J shed 7 bases, with 9 bases lying between them.

This chain's CDR3 is CASSLDILAGGPAYEQYF. The CDR3 DNA sequence: TGTGCCAGCAGCTTAGATATCCTAGCGGGAGGGCCCGCCTACGAGCAGTACTTC. The chain joins TRBV11-3 to TRBJ2-7; 12 bases agree with TRBD2. Germline V gene data show CDR1 as SGHNT and CDR2 as YENEEA. The length of the CDR3 is 18 residues. V lost 0 bases and J lost 2; bases outside the gene matches: 8.

The chain carries TRBV10-3 and TRBJ2-5; D gene unclear. The germline V gene encodes CDR1 ENHRY and CDR2 SYGVKD. Trimming cost V 4 bases and J 5 bases, with 8 bases left between them. The CDR3 runs 12 residues. Written as DNA, the CDR3 is TGTGCCATCAGTGGCCTCGGGGAGACCCAGTACTTC. Its protein product is CAISGLGETQYF.

V gene TRBV28 combines with J gene TRBJ1-1; a possible D gene is TRBD1 (6 bases). V was clipped by 3 bases and J by 4 bases, with 21 bases between them. Per the germline V gene, CDR1 is MDHEN and CDR2 is SYDVKM. This CDR3 comprises 17 residues. The CDR3 DNA follows: TGTGCCAGCAGTTTGCGGGGGCGCTGGAATCCGAGCACTGAAGCTTTCTTT. This gives the protein CASSLRGRWNPSTEAFF.

The gene calls are TRBV18 and TRBJ2-5; maybe TRBD1 (5 bases). The CDR3 sequence is 13 residues long. Germline loops: CDR1 KGHSH, CDR2 LQKENI. The V and J ends lost 3 bases and 4 bases respectively, with 9 bases between them. CDR3 amino acids: CASSPGRAETQYF. The DNA of the CDR3 is TGTGCCAGCTCACCTGGCAGGGCAGAGACCCAGTACTTC.

The V and J genes are TRBV19 and TRBJ2-7; maybe TRBD1 (6 bases). The germline V and J ends were trimmed by 3 bases and 6 bases, with 12 bases remaining between them. CDR1 is LNHDA and CDR2 is SQIVND in the germline V gene (reference sequence). The CDR3 covers 13 residues. CDR3 protein: CASSIYRDGEQYF. CDR3 DNA: TGTGCCAGTAGTATTTACAGGGATGGCGAGCAGTACTTC.

This sequence joins TRBV7-9 and TRBJ1-1; D is undetermined. The ends were cut back, 5 bases at V and 1 base at J, with 11 bases in the middle. Germline loops: CDR1 SEHNR, CDR2 FQNEAQ (reference sequence). This CDR3 comprises 14 residues. The CDR3 here is CASSAGRGNTEAFF. The CDR3 DNA is TGTGCCAGCAGCGCCGGACGGGGGAACACTGAAGCTTTCTTT. The entire variable domain, with the rest obtained from reference TRBV7-9 and TRBJ1-1, is as follows: DTGVSQNPRHKITKRGQNVTFRCDPISEHNRLYWYRQTLGQGPEFLTYFQNEAQLEKSRLLSDRFSAERPKGSFSTLEIQRTEQGDSAMYLCASSAGRGNTEAFFGQGTRLTVV.

The chain has TRBV27 and TRBJ1-4; TRBD1 might be the D (5 bases). The CDR3 has 15 residues. CDR1 and CDR2 from the germline V gene are MNHEY and SMNVEV (reference sequence). Trimming took 1 base from V and 7 from J, leaving 13 bases between them. As DNA, the CDR3 is TGTGCCAGCAGTTTATACGGGGGATCGGGTGAAAAACTGTTTTTT. This translates into CASSLYGGSGEKLFF.

The rearrangement links TRBV19 to TRBJ1-5, with 8 positions matching TRBD1. V shed 4 bases and J 1 base; nucleotides not matched to a gene: 0. The CDR3 has 14 residues. Germline CDR1 and CDR2: LNHDA and SQIVND (reference sequence). The CDR3 coding sequence is TGTGCCAGTAGTAACAGGGGGAGCAATCAGCCCCAGCATTTT. Translation gives CASSNRGSNQPQHF. The entire variable domain, with the rest obtained from reference TRBV19 and TRBJ1-5, is as follows: DGGITQSPKYLFRKEGQNVTLSCEQNLNHDAMYWYRQDPGQGLRLIYYSQIVNDFQKGDIAEGYSVSREKKESFPLTVTSAQKNPTAFYLCASSNRGSNQPQHFGDGTRLSIL.